The TCR beta chain under discussion was sequenced for a study of blood T cell repertoires in COVID-19. Study in general: Specimens from acute and convalescent COVID-19 originated in the United States, Italy and Spain.

Patients of the Seattle cohort, enrolled during active infection, were followed longitudinally. Authors' analysis steps: Reference gene primer amplification yielded estimated nucleated cell counts. Only in-frame clones appear in the TCRdb table, and some are missing; sequencing was by immunoSEQ multiplex PCR. For V, J and clone size, that table is used; D and trimming come from the DNA. This repertoire shows more than 300,000 clones, more than 75% found once; its top ten account for 8% to 13%. The V gene end was trimmed by 1 base and the J gene end by 7 bases; junction bases not matched to a gene: 9. The CDR3 covers 16 residues. Per the germline V gene, CDR1 is SGHRS and CDR2 is YFSETQ.

The source of this sequence is a woman aged 25 to 39 with COVID-19, enrolled during active disease. The rearrangement links TRBV5-1 to TRBJ2-7, with 12 bases aligning to TRBD2. Sequenced material: peripheral blood. The CDR3, as DNA: TGCGCCAGCAGCTTGATGCCGACTAGCGGGAGTCGGGAGCAGTACTTC. It encodes CASSLMPTSGSREQYF.